This T cell receptor (beta chain) was found in a study of T-cell reconstitution after alpha-beta-depleted transplantation in children. As it was prepared, the TCRbeta library received unique molecular identifiers. TCRdb processed the PCR reads anew with MiXCR; each CDR3 protein has one entry. The sample lists around 410,000 distinct CDR3 sequences; approximately 11% were seen once. After removal of 0 bases from V and 6 bases from J, the junction contained 5 bases not matched to a gene. The germline CDR1 and CDR2 sequences are SGHTS and YDEGEE. The CDR3 totals 16 residues. The sequenced sample was PBMCs from the stem cell graft donor, obtained from the stem cell graft. This chain links TRBV5-8 with TRBJ2-7; 14 bases line up with TRBD2. The TCR sequence derives from a human donor who donated a stem cell graft to a child with acute myeloid leukemia. The CDR3 nucleotides read TGTGCCAGCAGCTTGGTGGGACTAGCGGGAGTGGTCGAGCAGTACTTC. The encoded protein is CASSLVGLAGVVEQYF.